This passage covers 22 T cell receptor beta chains from one sample sequenced in a study of blood T cell repertoires in COVID-19. Assay: immunoSEQ multiplex PCR; the TCRdb copy retains only in-frame clones and omits some. The sample comprises 220,000 or so clones, 84% of which are singletons, and roughly 5.3% rests with the top ten. The sequenced sample was peripheral blood. These receptors all stem from a woman aged 55-70 years who had recovered from COVID-19.

The V gene is TRBV7-3, the J gene TRBJ1-1; 8 nucleotides match TRBD1. The CDR3 has 14 residues. J lost 1 base, V lost 5 bases, and 3 bases had no gene match. The germline V gene has CDR1 SGHTA and CDR2 FQGTGA. Here the CDR3 DNA reads TGTGCCAGCAGCCAGGGGACAGGGAACACTGAAGCTTTCTTT. Translation gives CASSQGTGNTEAFF.

This clone has just one count. J is TRBJ1-2 and V is TRBV19; D not resolved. The CDR3 loop spans 12 amino acids. The ends were cut back, 10 bases at V and 8 bases at J, with 17 bases in the middle. The V gene's germline CDR1 is LNHDA and CDR2 SQIVND (reference sequence). The CDR3 here is CAIPGPRGGYTF. The CDR3 bases are TGTGCCATTCCGGGCCCCCGCGGGGGCTACACCTTC.

The CDR3 loop reads CASSQIGTGGGKLFF. CDR3 nucleotide sequence: TGCGCCAGCAGCCAGATCGGGACAGGGGGCGGAAAACTGTTTTTT. V usage is TRBV4-1 and J usage is TRBJ1-4, with 12 bases aligning to TRBD1. Looked up from germline, CDR1 is MGHRA and CDR2 is YSYEKL. V gave up 3 bases and J gave up 10 bases; unmatched junction bases: 6. The CDR3 spans 15 residues.

For this clone: Within the sample, other DNA sequences also encode this same CDR3. The chain is built from TRBV5-1 and TRBJ1-1, with D possibly matching TRBD1 (6 bases). Germline CDR1 and CDR2: SGHRS and YFSETQ. This CDR3 is built from 14 residues. The V gene lost 4 bases and the J gene lost 2 bases, with 12 bases spanning the gap. The CDR3 sequence is CASSVGQTNTEAFF. CDR3 DNA sequence: TGCGCCAGCAGCGTTGGACAGACAAACACTGAAGCTTTCTTT.

The V and J genes are TRBV6-1 and TRBJ1-5, with TRBD1 matching over 7 bases. The CDR3 spans 14 residues. V dropped 2 bases and J dropped 4; count of bases not matched to a gene: 2. CDR1 is MNHNS, CDR2 SASEGT, per germline. As DNA, the CDR3 is TGTGCCAGCAGTGAATACAGGGGTAATCAGCCCCAGCATTTT. Translated, it gives CASSEYRGNQPQHF.

This chain connects TRBV10-2 to TRBJ1-2; 8 bases are a match to TRBD1. V lost 2 bases, J lost 3 bases, and 5 bases stayed unmatched. Germline lookup yields CDR1 WSHSY and CDR2 SAAADI. This CDR3 region has 15 residues. The CDR3 reads CASSETQGAYYGYTF. DNA of the CDR3: TGCGCCAGCAGTGAGACCCAGGGGGCTTACTATGGCTACACCTTC.

The gene calls are TRBV6-5 and TRBJ1-1; TRBD1 agrees at 7 bases. CDR3 length: 13 residues. Germline assignment: CDR1 MNHEY and CDR2 SVGAGI. J lost 7 bases, V lost 8 bases, and 10 bases had no gene match. The CDR3 DNA reads TGTGCCAGCGCGAAAACGTACAGGGGTGAAGCTTTCTTT. Amino acids: CASAKTYRGEAFF.

This chain uses TRBV24-1 with TRBJ2-3, with 8 positions matching TRBD2. After removal of 4 bases from V and 0 bases from J, the junction contained 2 bases not matched to a gene. This CDR3 spans 15 amino acids. The germline CDR1 and CDR2 sequences are KGHDR and SFDVKD. CDR3 sequence (DNA): TGTGCCACCAGTGACACTAGCGGTAGCACAGATACGCAGTATTTT. Translating gives CATSDTSGSTDTQYF.

The chain carries TRBV5-1 and TRBJ2-2; 10 bases fit TRBD2. The V and J ends lost 2 bases and 3 bases, in that order; junction bases with no gene match: 4. In germline, CDR1 is SGHRS, CDR2 YFSETQ. The CDR3 totals 16 residues. The DNA of the CDR3 is TGCGCCAGCAGCTTTAGCGGGGGGCCGGACACCGGGGAGCTGTTTTTT. It translates to CASSFSGGPDTGELFF.

The genes are TRBV7-9 and TRBJ2-5, with TRBD2 identical over 10 bases. The junction had 16 bases not matched to a gene; V was cut back by 4 bases and J by 5 bases. This CDR3 comprises 18 residues. Germline CDR1 is SEHNR and CDR2 is FQNEAQ (reference sequence). The CDR3 sequence: CASSSSPGLGTSVETQYF. CDR3 DNA: TGTGCCAGCAGCTCATCCCCCGGCTTAGGGACTAGCGTTGAGACCCAGTACTTC.

The chain uses TRBV24-1 and TRBJ2-3, with D perhaps matching TRBD2 (5 bases). The length of the CDR3 is 14 residues. V was cut by 4 bases and J by 6 bases, with 13 bases left in between. Germline values: CDR1 KGHDR, CDR2 SFDVKD. The DNA for the CDR3 is TGTGCCACCAGTGAACGGGGTTCCTCCGATACGCAGTATTTT. Translating gives CATSERGSSDTQYF.

The chain is built from TRBV12-3 or TRBV12-4 and TRBJ2-6; D ambiguous. The length of the CDR3 is 13 residues. Trimming shortened V by 6 bases and J by 1 base, and 4 bases separated the two germline ends. The CDR3 loop is CASSVSGANVLTF. The DNA for the CDR3 is TGTGCCAGCAGCGTATCTGGGGCCAACGTCCTGACTTTC.

This chain connects TRBV18 to TRBJ1-1; D perhaps matches TRBD1 (5 bases). The CDR3 covers 14 residues. Germline lookup yields CDR1 KGHSH and CDR2 LQKENI. Trimming removed 3 bases from V and 6 bases from J, with 14 bases in between. The CDR3 DNA follows: TGTGCCAGCTCACCCCTAGACCAGGGATCTGAAGCTTTCTTT. Amino acid sequence: CASSPLDQGSEAFF.

The rearrangement uses TRBV2 and TRBJ2-5, with D possibly being TRBD2 (6 bases). The CDR3 totals 15 residues. The V and J ends lost 8 bases and 2 bases respectively, with 18 bases between them. CDR1 SNHLY and CDR2 FYNNEI come from the germline V gene. The CDR3 bases are TGTGCCAGCGGCGCGGGGTATGGTTTTCAAGAGACCCAGTACTTC. Its translation is CASGAGYGFQETQYF.

The chain carries TRBV15 and TRBJ2-2; no definite D call. This CDR3 is 13 amino acids long. The ends were cut back, 3 bases at V and 2 bases at J, with 4 bases in the middle. Germline V gene data show CDR1 as LNHNV and CDR2 as YYDKDF (reference sequence). Here the CDR3 reads CATSSFNTGELFF. The CDR3 region has the DNA TGTGCCACCAGCAGCTTCAACACCGGGGAGCTGTTTTTT.

V and J are TRBV9 and TRBJ2-2; 10 bases agree with TRBD2. The CDR3 is 18 residues long. Looked up from germline, CDR1 is SGDLS and CDR2 is YYNGEE. J gave up 4 bases and V 0 bases, and 9 bases lay outside the gene matches. Written as DNA, the CDR3 is TGTGCCAGCAGCGTAGAAGGGGTAGCGGGGGGTGTCACCGGGGAGCTGTTTTTT. Translation: CASSVEGVAGGVTGELFF.

In DNA, the CDR3 is TGTGCCAGCAGTGAAGTCAGGTTGGAAGAAAAACTGTTTTTT. Encoded protein: CASSEVRLEEKLFF. The chain employs TRBV2 and TRBJ1-4, with no clear D. This CDR3 has 14 residues. Germline lookup yields CDR1 SNHLY and CDR2 FYNNEI. V was trimmed by 1 base and J by 8 bases, leaving 11 bases between them.

The chain employs TRBV5-1 and TRBJ2-5; D not resolved. This CDR3 region has 15 residues. Trimming removed 4 bases at V and 3 bases at J, with 16 bases between. Germline values: CDR1 SGHRS, CDR2 YFSETQ. The CDR3: CASSPSVGYEETQYF. The DNA for the CDR3 is TGCGCCAGCAGCCCCTCTGTGGGCTACGAAGAGACCCAGTACTTC. The full variable domain, rest sourced from reference TRBV5-1 and TRBJ2-5, is KAGVTQTPRYLIKTRGQQVTLSCSPISGHRSVSWYQQTPGQGLQFLFEYFSETQRNKGNFPGRFSGRQFSNSRSEMNVSTLELGDSALYLCASSPSVGYEETQYFGPGTRLLVL.

This chain links TRBV6-5 with TRBJ2-3, with TRBD2 matching over 7 bases. Germline V lookup: CDR1 MNHEY, CDR2 SVGAGI. V was pared by 11 bases and J by 2 bases, with 4 bases of the junction left unmatched. The CDR3 totals 12 residues. CDR3 protein: CASRGSTDTQYF. The CDR3 nucleotides read TGTGCCTCGCGGGGGTCCACAGATACGCAGTATTTT.

This clone came up a few times. The rearrangement joins TRBV30 to TRBJ1-2; a weak D match, TRBD1 (6 bases). The CDR3 contains 15 residues. The V end lost 2 bases, the J end lost 0 bases, and 13 bases lay between the germline ends. Per germline, CDR1 GTSNPN and CDR2 SVGIG (reference sequence). The CDR3 here is CAWSRRGGPNYGYTF. CDR3 in DNA: TGTGCCTGGAGTAGAAGGGGGGGGCCTAACTATGGCTACACCTTC.

The chain has TRBV7-9 and TRBJ2-1; no clear D gene. Trimming stripped 5 bases from V and 4 bases from J, with 9 bases between. Germline V gives CDR1 SEHNR, CDR2 FQNEAQ (reference sequence). The CDR3 consists of 13 residues. The CDR3 sequence: CASSPLRYNEQFF. CDR3 coding DNA: TGTGCCAGCAGCCCCCTCAGATACAATGAGCAGTTCTTC.

The chain couples TRBV19 to TRBJ2-3, with 10 bases aligning to TRBD2. This CDR3 has 18 residues. V shed 4 bases and J 3 bases; nucleotides not matched to a gene: 13. Looked up from germline, CDR1 is LNHDA and CDR2 is SQIVND (reference sequence). CDR3 in DNA: TGTGCCAGTAGTAGTTTTGCGGGTAGCGGGGGGTCGACAGATACGCAGTATTTT. It is translated as CASSSFAGSGGSTDTQYF.